This TCR beta chain was obtained from a study of T cell changes during pregnancy in multiple sclerosis. Profiling relied on immunoSEQ multiplex PCR, and the TCRdb table lists in-frame clones only, not all of them. The data hold under 95,000 clones, with about 92% observed a single time. The trim removed 3 bases at V and 14 bases at J, leaving 10 bases unmatched. The germline gives CDR1 MNHEY, CDR2 SMNVEV (reference sequence). This CDR3 contains 15 residues. This clonotype was sampled from a female donor with multiple sclerosis, enrolled in a pregnancy study. The chain couples TRBV27 to TRBJ2-1; TRBD2 matches at 13 bases. Here the sequenced sample was peripheral blood, taken after pregnancy. The CDR3 DNA reads TGTGCCAGCAGTTTCGGGACTAGCGGGATTTCCTCGAAGTTCTTC. Protein product: CASSFGTSGISSKFF.